This TCR beta chain was documented in a study of blood T cell repertoires in COVID-19. The overall study: The United States, Italy and Spain were the sources of the acute and convalescent COVID-19 samples. PBMCs, B-cell-depleted T cells, or T cells provided the cDNA or gDNA that made up the material.

In the original analysis: Reference gene primers were amplified, and this amplification served to estimate nucleated cell counts. Libraries were prepared by immunoSEQ multiplex PCR; TCRdb keeps only in-frame clonotypes and omits some of them. Clonal size and the V and J genes are those of that table, whereas D and trimming came from the DNA. The profile shows about 230,000 clones, around 80% of them singletons. V was pared by 9 bases and J by 5 bases, with 9 bases of the junction left unmatched. CDR3 length equals 13 residues. Germline V gene lookup returns CDR1 ENHRY and CDR2 SYGVKD. Sequenced: peripheral blood. The receptor was isolated from a woman aged 40 to 50 who had recovered from COVID-19. The genes are TRBV10-3 and TRBJ1-1, with TRBD1 matching over 7 bases. For the CDR3, the DNA is TGTGCCATAAGACAGGGCCTGGGAACTGAAGCTTTCTTT. This codes for CAIRQGLGTEAFF.